Below, one TCR beta chain is given with its context. Its matching antigen is unknown. The data originate from a study of T cells expressing NK-cell markers. Study summary: Underlying the TCR beta repertoires were sorted CD3+CD56+NKG2C+, CD3+CD56+NKG2C- and CD3+CD56-NKG2C+ T cells.

TCRdb reworked the 5' RACE reads into one entry per CDR3 protein, no DNA. The repertoire table contains 550,000 to 600,000 distinct CDR3 sequences. Whole-study findings and limits: A handful of donors carried dominant NKG2C+ clonotypes that made up roughly 1.0-7.5% of their CD8+ T cells.

Germline loops: CDR1 MNHEY, CDR2 SMNVEV (reference sequence). CDR3 length equals 12 residues. The chain uses TRBV27 and TRBJ1-1; as DNA is missing, the TRBD1 call by TCRdb cannot be tested. Sequenced: blood T cells: a sorted CD56 or NKG2C T cell subset, CD4+ or CD8+ T cells, or bulk PBMC T cells (not recorded which). The sequence derives from a man younger than 35 in good health. CDR3 in amino acids: CASSFGRGAAFF.